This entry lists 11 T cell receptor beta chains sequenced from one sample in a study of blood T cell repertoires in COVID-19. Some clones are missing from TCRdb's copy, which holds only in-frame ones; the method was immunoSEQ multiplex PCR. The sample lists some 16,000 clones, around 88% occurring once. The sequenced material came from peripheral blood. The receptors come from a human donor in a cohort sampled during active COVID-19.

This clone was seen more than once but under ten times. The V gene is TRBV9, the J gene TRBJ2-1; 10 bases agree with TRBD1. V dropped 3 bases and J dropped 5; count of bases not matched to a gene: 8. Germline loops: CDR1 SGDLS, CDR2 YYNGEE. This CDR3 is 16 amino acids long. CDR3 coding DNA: TGTGCCAGCAGCGGCTCCGGGACAGGGGTCCACAATGAGCAGTTCTTC. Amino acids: CASSGSGTGVHNEQFF.

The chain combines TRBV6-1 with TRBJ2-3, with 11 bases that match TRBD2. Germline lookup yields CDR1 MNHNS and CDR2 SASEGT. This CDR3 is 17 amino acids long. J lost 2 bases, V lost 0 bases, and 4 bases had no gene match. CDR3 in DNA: TGTGCCAGCAGTGAAGCGCTAGCGGGGGGACCCACAGATACGCAGTATTTT. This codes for CASSEALAGGPTDTQYF.

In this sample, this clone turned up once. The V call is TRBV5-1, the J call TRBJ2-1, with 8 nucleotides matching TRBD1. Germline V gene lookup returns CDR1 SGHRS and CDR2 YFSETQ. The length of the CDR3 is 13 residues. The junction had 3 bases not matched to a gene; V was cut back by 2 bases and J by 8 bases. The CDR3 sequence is CASSFQGQDEQFF. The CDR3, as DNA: TGCGCCAGCAGCTTTCAGGGACAGGATGAGCAGTTCTTC.

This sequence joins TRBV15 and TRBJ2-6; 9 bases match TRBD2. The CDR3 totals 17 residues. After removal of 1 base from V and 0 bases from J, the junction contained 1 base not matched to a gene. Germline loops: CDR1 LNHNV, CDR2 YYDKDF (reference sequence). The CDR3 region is CATSRASGVSGANVLTF. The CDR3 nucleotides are TGTGCCACCAGCAGAGCTAGCGGGGTCTCTGGGGCCAACGTCCTGACTTTC.

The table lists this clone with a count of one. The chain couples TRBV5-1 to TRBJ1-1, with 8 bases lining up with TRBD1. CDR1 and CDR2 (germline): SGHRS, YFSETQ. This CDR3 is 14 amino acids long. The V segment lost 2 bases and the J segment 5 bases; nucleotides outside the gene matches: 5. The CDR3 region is CASSLGQGLTEAFF. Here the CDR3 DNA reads TGCGCCAGCAGCTTAGGACAGGGTTTGACTGAAGCTTTCTTT.

The CDR3 loop is CATSSTYGASGNTIYF. The CDR3 DNA follows: TGTGCCACCAGCTCCACTTATGGGGCCTCTGGAAACACCATATATTTT. The chain uses TRBV15 and TRBJ1-3; weak D call: TRBD1 (5 bases). The CDR3 is 16 amino acids. CDR1 LNHNV and CDR2 YYDKDF come from the germline V gene (reference sequence). V shed 5 bases and J shed 0 bases, with 14 bases lying between them.

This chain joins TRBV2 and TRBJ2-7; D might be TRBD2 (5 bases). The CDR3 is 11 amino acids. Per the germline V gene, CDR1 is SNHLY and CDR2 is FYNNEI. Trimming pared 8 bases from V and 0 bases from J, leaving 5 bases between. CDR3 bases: TGTGCCAGCGGGAGCTCCTACGAGCAGTACTTC. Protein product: CASGSSYEQYF.

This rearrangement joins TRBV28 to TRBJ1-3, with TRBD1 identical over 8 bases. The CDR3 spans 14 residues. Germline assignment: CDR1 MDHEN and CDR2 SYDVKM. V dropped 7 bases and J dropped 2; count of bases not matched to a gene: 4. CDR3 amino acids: CASNLDRAGNTIYF. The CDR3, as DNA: TGTGCCAGCAACCTGGACAGGGCTGGAAACACCATATATTTT.

CDR3 residues: CASSPPLRSGEQYF. For the CDR3, the DNA is TGTGCCAGCAGCCCCCCTCTCCGTTCCGGCGAGCAGTACTTC. The chain recombines TRBV9 with TRBJ2-7; D is uncertain. The CDR3 runs 14 residues. From germline, CDR1 is SGDLS and CDR2 YYNGEE. V lost 4 bases to trimming and J lost 6 bases, with 17 bases between them. Based on the CDR3 plus reference TRBV9 and TRBJ2-7, the full variable domain is DSGVTQTPKHLITATGQRVTLRCSPRSGDLSVYWYQQSLDQGLQFLIQYYNGEERAKGNILERFSAQQFPDLHSELNLSSLELGDSALYFCASSPPLRSGEQYFGPGTRLTVT.

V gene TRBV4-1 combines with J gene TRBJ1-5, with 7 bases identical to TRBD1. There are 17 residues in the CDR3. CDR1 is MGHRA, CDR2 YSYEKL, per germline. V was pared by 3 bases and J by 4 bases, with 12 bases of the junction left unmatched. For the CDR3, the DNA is TGCGCCAGCAGCCATCCCGTGAGGACAGGAATTAATCAGCCCCAGCATTTT. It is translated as CASSHPVRTGINQPQHF.

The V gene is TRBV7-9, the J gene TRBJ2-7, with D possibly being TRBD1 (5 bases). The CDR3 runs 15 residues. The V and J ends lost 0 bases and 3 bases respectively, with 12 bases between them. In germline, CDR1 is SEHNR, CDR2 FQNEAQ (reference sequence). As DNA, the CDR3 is TGTGCCAGCAGCTTAGCCTTGACAGCCCACTACGAGCAGTACTTC. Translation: CASSLALTAHYEQYF. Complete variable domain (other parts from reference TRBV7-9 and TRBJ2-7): DTGVSQNPRHKITKRGQNVTFRCDPISEHNRLYWYRQTLGQGPEFLTYFQNEAQLEKSRLLSDRFSAERPKGSFSTLEIQRTEQGDSAMYLCASSLALTAHYEQYFGPGTRLTVT.